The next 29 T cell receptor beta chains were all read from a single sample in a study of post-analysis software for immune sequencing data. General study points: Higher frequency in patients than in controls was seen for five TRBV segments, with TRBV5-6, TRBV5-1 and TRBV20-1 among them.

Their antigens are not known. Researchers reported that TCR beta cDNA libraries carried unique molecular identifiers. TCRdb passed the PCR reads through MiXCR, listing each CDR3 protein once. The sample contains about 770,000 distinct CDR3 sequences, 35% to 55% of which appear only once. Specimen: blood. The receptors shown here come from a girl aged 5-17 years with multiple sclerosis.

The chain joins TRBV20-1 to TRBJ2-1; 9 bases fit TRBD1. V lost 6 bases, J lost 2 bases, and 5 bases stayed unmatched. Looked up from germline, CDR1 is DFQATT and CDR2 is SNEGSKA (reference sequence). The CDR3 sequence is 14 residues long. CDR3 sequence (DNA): TGCAGTGCCCTCGGGACAGGGACCTACAATGAGCAGTTCTTC. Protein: CSALGTGTYNEQFF.

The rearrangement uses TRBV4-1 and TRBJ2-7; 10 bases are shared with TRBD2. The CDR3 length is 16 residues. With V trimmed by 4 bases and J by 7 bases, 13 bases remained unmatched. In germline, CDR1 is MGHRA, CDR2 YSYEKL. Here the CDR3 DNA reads TGCGCCAGCAGCCGGGGACTAGCGCTTGGATTCGGTGAGCAGTACTTC. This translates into CASSRGLALGFGEQYF.

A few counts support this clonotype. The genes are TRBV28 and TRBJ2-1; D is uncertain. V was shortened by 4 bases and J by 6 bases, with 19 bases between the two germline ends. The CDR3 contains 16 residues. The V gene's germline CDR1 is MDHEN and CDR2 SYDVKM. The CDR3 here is CASSSPHSAISNEQFF. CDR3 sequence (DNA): TGTGCCAGCAGTTCCCCCCACAGTGCGATCTCCAATGAGCAGTTCTTC.

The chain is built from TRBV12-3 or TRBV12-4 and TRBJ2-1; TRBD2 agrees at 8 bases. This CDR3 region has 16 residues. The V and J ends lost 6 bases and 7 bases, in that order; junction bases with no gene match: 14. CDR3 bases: TGTGCCAGCAGCCTTCACGGACTAGCTCATCGGAATGAGCAGTTCTTC. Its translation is CASSLHGLAHRNEQFF.

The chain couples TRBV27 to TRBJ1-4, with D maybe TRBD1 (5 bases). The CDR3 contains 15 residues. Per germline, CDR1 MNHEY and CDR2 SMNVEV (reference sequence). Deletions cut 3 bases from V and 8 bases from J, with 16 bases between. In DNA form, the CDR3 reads TGTGCCAGCAGTTTCCGCGGGGGGGTCCGGGAAAAACTGTTTTTT. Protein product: CASSFRGGVREKLFF.

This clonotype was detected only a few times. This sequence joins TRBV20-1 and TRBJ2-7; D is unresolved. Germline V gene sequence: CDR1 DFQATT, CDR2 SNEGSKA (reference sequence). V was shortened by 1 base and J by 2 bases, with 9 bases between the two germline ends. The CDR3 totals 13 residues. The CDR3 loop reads CSARGLTTYEQYF. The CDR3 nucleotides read TGCAGTGCTAGAGGACTGACAACCTACGAGCAGTACTTC.

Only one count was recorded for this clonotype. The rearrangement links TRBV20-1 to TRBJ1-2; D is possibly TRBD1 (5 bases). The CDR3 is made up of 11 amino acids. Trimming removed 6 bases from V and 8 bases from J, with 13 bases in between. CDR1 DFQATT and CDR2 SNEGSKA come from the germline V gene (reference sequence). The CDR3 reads CSAAQWGGYTF. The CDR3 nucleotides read TGCAGTGCCGCACAGTGGGGGGGCTACACCTTC.

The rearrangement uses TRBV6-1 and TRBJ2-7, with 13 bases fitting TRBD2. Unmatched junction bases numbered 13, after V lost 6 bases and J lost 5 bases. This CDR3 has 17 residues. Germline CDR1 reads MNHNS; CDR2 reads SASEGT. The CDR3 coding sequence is TGTGCCAGCAGACCAACAGGGGGACTAGCGGGACGACACGAGCAGTACTTC. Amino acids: CASRPTGGLAGRHEQYF.

DNA for the CDR3: TGCAGTGCTAGAGAAAGCGGGGGGTGGGGGCAGTACTTC. Amino acids: CSARESGGWGQYF. This chain connects TRBV20-1 to TRBJ2-5; 9 bases match TRBD2. V was clipped by 0 bases and J by 11 bases; unmatched bases: 7. The CDR3 extends over 13 amino acids. Germline V gives CDR1 DFQATT, CDR2 SNEGSKA (reference sequence).

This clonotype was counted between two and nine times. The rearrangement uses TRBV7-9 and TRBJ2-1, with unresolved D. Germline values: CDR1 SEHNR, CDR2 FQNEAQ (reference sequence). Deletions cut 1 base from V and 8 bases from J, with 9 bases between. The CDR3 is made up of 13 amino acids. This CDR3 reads CASSLDSVHEQFF. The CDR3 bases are TGTGCCAGCAGCTTAGACAGCGTGCATGAGCAGTTCTTC.

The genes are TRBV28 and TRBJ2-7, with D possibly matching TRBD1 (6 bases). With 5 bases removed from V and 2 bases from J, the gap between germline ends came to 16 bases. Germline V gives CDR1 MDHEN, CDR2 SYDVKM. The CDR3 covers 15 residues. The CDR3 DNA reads TGTGCCAGCAGTCATAGGGGGAATTCCCCCTACGAGCAGTACTTC. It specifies CASSHRGNSPYEQYF. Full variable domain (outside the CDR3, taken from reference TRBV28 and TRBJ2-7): DVKVTQSSRYLVKRTGEKVFLECVQDMDHENMFWYRQDPGLGLRLIYFSYDVKMKEKGDIPEGYSVSREKKERFSLILESASTNQTSMYLCASSHRGNSPYEQYFGPGTRLTVT.

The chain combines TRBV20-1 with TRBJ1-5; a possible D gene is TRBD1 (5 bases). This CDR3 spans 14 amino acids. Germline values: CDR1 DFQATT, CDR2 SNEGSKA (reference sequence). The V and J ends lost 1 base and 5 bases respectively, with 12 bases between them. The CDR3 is CSARGGGEHQPQHF. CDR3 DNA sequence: TGCAGTGCTAGAGGGGGAGGGGAGCATCAGCCCCAGCATTTT.

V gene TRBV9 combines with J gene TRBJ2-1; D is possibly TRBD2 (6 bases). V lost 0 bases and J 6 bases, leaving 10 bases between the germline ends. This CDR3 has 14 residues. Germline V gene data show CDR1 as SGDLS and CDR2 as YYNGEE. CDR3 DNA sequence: TGTGCCAGCAGCGTAGGGTACGGGGGCAATGAGCAGTTCTTC. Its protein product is CASSVGYGGNEQFF.

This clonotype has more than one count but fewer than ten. CDR3 nucleotide sequence: TGTGCCAGCAGCCCCACAGGGGGTGATAACTATGGCTACACCTTC. Translation gives CASSPTGGDNYGYTF. This chain connects TRBV7-3 to TRBJ1-2; 8 nucleotides match TRBD1. The CDR3 contains 15 residues. Germline V lookup: CDR1 SGHTA, CDR2 FQGTGA. The V segment lost 5 bases and the J segment 1 base; nucleotides outside the gene matches: 6.

CDR3 amino acids: CASSRPSSPSDTQYF. CDR3 nucleotides: TGTGCCAGCAGCCGACCTTCCTCGCCCTCAGATACGCAGTATTTT. The genes are TRBV28 and TRBJ2-3; D is unclear. V was clipped by 6 bases and J by 4 bases, with 17 bases between them. CDR1 is MDHEN, CDR2 SYDVKM, per germline. This CDR3 spans 15 amino acids.

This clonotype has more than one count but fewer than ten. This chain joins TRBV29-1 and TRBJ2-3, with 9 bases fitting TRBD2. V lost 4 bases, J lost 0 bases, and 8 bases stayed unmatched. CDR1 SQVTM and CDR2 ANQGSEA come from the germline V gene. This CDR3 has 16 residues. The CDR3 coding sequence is TGCAGCGTTGGGACTAGCGAGGCTCCTAGCACAGATACGCAGTATTTT. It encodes CSVGTSEAPSTDTQYF.

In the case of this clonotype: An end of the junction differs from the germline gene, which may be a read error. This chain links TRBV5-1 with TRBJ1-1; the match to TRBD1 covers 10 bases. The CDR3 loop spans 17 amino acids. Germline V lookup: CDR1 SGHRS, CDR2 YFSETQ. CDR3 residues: CASSQADRGFEYTEAFF. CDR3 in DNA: TGCGCTAGCAGCCAGGCGGACAGGGGGTTTGAGTACACTGAAGCTTTCTTT.

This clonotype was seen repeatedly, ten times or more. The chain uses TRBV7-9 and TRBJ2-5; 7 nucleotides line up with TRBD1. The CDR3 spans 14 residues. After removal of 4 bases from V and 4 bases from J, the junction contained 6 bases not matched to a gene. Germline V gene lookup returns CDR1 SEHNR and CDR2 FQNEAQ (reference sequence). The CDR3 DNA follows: TGTGCCAGCAGCTGGGACAGCCTCGGAGAGACCCAGTACTTC. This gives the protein CASSWDSLGETQYF.

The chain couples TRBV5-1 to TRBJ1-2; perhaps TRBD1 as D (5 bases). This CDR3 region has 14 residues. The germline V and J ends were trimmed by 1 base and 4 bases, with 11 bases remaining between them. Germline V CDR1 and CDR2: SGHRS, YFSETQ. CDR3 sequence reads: CASSLSEGIYGYTF. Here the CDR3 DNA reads TGCGCCAGCAGCTTGTCGGAGGGGATCTATGGCTACACCTTC.

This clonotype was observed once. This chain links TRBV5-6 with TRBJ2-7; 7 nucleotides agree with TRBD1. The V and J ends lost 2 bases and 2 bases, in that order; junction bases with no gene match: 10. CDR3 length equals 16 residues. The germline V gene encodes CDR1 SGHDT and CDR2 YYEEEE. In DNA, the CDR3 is TGTGCCAGCAGCTTTAGAGGGACAGTTGACGCCTACGAGCAGTACTTC. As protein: CASSFRGTVDAYEQYF. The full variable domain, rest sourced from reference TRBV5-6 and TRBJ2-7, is DAGVTQSPTHLIKTRGQQVTLRCSPKSGHDTVSWYQQALGQGPQFIFQYYEEEERQRGNFPDRFSGHQFPNYSSELNVNALLLGDSALYLCASSFRGTVDAYEQYFGPGTRLTVT.

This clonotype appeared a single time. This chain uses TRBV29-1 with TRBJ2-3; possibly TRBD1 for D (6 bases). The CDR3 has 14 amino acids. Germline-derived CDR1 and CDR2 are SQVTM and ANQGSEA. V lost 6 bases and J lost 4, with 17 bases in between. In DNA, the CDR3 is TGCAGCGTAACAATTCAGGGGAACGCAGATACGCAGTATTTT. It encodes CSVTIQGNADTQYF.

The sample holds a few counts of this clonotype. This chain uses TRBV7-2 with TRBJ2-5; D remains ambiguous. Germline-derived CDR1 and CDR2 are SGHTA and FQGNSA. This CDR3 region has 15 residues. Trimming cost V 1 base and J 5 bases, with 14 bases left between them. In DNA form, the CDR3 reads TGTGCCAGCAGCTTAGTGGTTGCCACCCGTGAGACCCAGTACTTC. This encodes CASSLVVATRETQYF. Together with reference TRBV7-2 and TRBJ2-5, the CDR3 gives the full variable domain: GAGVSQSPSNKVTEKGKDVELRCDPISGHTALYWYRQSLGQGLEFLIYFQGNSAPDKSGLPSDRFSAERTGGSVSTLTIQRTQQEDSAVYLCASSLVVATRETQYFGPGTRLLVL.

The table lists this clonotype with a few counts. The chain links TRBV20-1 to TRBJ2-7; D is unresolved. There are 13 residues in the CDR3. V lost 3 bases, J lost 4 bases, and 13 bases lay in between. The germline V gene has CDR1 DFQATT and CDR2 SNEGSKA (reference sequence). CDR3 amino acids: CSARAQTEYEQYF. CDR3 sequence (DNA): TGCAGTGCTAGGGCCCAAACGGAATACGAGCAGTACTTC.

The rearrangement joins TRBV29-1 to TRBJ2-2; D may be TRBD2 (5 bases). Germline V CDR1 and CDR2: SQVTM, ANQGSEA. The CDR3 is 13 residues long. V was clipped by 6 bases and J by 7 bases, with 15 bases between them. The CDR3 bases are TGCAGCGTAAGCGACCTACTAGACGGGGAGCTGTTTTTT. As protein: CSVSDLLDGELFF.

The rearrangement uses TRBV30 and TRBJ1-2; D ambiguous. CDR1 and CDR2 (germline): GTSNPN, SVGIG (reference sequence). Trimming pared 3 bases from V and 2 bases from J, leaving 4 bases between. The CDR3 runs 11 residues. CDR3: CAWRQNYGYTF. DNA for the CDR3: TGTGCCTGGAGGCAGAACTATGGCTACACCTTC.

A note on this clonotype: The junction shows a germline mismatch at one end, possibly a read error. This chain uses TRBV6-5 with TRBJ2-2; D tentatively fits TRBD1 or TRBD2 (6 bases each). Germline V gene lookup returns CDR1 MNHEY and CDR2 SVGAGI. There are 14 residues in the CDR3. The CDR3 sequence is CASSYSGGLGERFF. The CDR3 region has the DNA TGTGCCAGCAGTTACTCTGGGGGGCTGGGGGAGCGGTTTTTT.

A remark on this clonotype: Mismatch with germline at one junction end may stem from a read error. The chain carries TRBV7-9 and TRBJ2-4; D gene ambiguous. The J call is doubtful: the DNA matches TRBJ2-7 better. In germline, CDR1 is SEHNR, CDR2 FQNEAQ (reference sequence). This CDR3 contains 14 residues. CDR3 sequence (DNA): TGTGCCGGCAGCCCCCCGGATAGGAGTTACGAGCAGTACTTC. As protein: CAGSPPDRSYEQYF.

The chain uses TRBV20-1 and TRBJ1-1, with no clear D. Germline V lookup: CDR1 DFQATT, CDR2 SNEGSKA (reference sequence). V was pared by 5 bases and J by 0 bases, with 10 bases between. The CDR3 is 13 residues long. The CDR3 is CSAFGRMNTEAFF. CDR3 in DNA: TGCAGTGCTTTCGGACGGATGAACACTGAAGCTTTCTTT.

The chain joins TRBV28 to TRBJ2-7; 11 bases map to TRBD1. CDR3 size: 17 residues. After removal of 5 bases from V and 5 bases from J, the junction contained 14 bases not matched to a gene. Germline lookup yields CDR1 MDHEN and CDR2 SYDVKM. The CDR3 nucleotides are TGTGCCAGCAGTCTTCCTCGGACAGGGGGCGCTTCCCACGAGCAGTACTTC. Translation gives CASSLPRTGGASHEQYF.